This T cell receptor beta chain was identified during a study of blood T cell repertoires in COVID-19. This CDR3 contains 16 residues. CDR1 MDHEN and CDR2 SYDVKM come from the germline V gene. Trimming removed 6 bases from V and 2 bases from J; junction bases left unmatched: 11. Source study methods: The assay estimated nucleated cells by amplifying reference gene primers. TCRdb keeps only in-frame clones here, not all; method: immunoSEQ multiplex PCR. V, J and clone size are taken as reported in that table, and D and trimming were inferred from the DNA itself. Among 150,000 or so clones listed, around four fifths were seen once. This clone was recorded only once.

The V and J genes are TRBV28 and TRBJ2-7; 9 bases line up with TRBD1. The sequenced sample consisted of peripheral blood. The TCR originated in a human donor in a cohort sampled during active COVID-19. Here the CDR3 DNA reads TGTGCCAGCAGCCCCCCCACAGGGGGCAAAGCCTACGAGCAGTACTTC. Translation: CASSPPTGGKAYEQYF.